The TCR beta chain described here comes from a study of T-cell memory formation after mild COVID-19. TCRdb independently ran MiXCR on the 5' RACE reads; one entry per CDR3 protein. In the table there are about 150,000 distinct CDR3 sequences, roughly 6.3% of which are singletons. In this sample, this clonotype turned up a few times. The TCR was taken from an adult woman who had mild COVID-19 (a few samples of this study predate the infection). Cell type and time point are not known. Sequencing input: PBMCs or a T cell subset sorted from them (not recorded which).

The CDR3 sequence: CASSPVGTTSYEQYF. CDR3 in DNA: TGTGCCAGCAGCCCCGTCGGGACTACGTCCTACGAGCAGTACTTC. The rearrangement joins TRBV5-4 to TRBJ2-7; 7 positions agree with TRBD2. Germline CDR1 and CDR2: SGHNT and YYREEE (reference sequence). The CDR3 runs 15 residues. With V trimmed by 4 bases and J by 1 base, 8 bases remained unmatched.